The source of this T cell receptor (beta chain) is a study of shared clonotypes between healthy human individuals. The germline V gene has CDR1 LGHNT and CDR2 FRNRAP. CDR3 length equals 14 residues. V gave up 5 bases and J gave up 2 bases, with 11 bases separating them. Sequencing used immunoSEQ multiplex PCR; TCRdb keeps in-frame clones, though not all of them. The sample consists of roughly 2,300,000 clones, about nine tenths of them appearing once. Input material: naive CD4+ T cells from PBMCs. Subset noted: CD45RA+ positively selected. The gene calls are TRBV12-5 and TRBJ2-3, with D perhaps matching TRBD1 (6 bases). The TCR sequence derives from a man aged 18 to 30 in good health. Some clones in this sample may be carry-over from other donors' samples. The CDR3, as DNA: TGTGCTAGTGGTCTTGGACAGATCACAGATACGCAGTATTTT. It codes for CASGLGQITDTQYF.